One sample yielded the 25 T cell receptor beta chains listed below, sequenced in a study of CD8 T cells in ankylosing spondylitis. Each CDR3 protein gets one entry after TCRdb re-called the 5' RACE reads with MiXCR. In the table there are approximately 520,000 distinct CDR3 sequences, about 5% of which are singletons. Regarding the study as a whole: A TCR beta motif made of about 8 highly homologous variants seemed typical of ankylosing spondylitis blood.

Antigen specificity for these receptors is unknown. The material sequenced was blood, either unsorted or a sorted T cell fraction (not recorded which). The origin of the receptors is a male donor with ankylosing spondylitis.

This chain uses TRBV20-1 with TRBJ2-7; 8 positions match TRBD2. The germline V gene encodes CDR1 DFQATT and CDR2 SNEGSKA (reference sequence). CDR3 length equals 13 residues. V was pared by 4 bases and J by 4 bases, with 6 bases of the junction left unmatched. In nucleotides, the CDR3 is TGCAGTGCTATCATAAGCGGGAGTTACGAGCAGTACTTC. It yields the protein CSAIISGSYEQYF.

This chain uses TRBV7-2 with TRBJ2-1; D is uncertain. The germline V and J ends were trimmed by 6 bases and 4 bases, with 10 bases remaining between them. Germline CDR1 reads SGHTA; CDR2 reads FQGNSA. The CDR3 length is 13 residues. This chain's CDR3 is CASRAGQYNEQFF. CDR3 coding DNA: TGTGCCAGCAGGGCTGGGCAGTACAATGAGCAGTTCTTC. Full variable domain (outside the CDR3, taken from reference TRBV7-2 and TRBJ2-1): GAGVSQSPSNKVTEKGKDVELRCDPISGHTALYWYRQSLGQGLEFLIYFQGNSAPDKSGLPSDRFSAERTGGSVSTLTIQRTQQEDSAVYLCASRAGQYNEQFFGPGTRLTVL.

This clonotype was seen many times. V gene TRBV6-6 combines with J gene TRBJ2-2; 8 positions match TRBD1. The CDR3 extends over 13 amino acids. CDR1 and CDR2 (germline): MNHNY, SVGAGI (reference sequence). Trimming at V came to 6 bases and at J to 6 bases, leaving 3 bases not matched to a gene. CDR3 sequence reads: CASRQTGAGELFF. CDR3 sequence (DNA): TGTGCCAGCAGACAGACAGGGGCCGGGGAGCTGTTTTTT.

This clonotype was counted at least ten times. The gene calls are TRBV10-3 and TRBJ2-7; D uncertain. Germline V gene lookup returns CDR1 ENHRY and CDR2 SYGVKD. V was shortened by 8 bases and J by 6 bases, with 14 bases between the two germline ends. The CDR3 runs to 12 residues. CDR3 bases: TGTGCCATCTCTTCCCCCCACGGCGAGCAGTACTTC. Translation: CAISSPHGEQYF.

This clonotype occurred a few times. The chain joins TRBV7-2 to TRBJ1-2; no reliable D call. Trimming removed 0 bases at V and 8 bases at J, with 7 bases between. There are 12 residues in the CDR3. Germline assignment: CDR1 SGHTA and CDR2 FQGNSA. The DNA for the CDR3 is TGTGCCAGCAGCTTAGCAGGGTGGGGCTACACCTTC. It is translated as CASSLAGWGYTF.

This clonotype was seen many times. CDR3 in amino acids: CASSLESGNYEQYF. CDR3 coding DNA: TGTGCCAGCAGCTTAGAATCGGGGAATTACGAGCAGTACTTC. The rearrangement links TRBV7-9 to TRBJ2-7; TRBD2 is a possible D gene (5 bases). The germline V gene has CDR1 SEHNR and CDR2 FQNEAQ (reference sequence). V shed 1 base and J shed 4 bases, with 11 bases lying between them. The CDR3 contains 14 residues.

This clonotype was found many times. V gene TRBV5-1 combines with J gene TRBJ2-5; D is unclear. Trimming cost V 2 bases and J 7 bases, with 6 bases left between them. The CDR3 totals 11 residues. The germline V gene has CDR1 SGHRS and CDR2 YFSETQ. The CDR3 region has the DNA TGCGCCAGCAGCTTACCGGGGACCCAGTACTTC. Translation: CASSLPGTQYF.

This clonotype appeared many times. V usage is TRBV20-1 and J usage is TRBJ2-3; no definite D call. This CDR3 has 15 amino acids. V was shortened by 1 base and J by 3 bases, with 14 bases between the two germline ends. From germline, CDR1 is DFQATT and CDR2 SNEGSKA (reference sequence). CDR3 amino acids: CSARAPTGLTDTQYF. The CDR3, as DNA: TGCAGTGCTAGAGCTCCGACGGGCTTAACAGATACGCAGTATTTT.

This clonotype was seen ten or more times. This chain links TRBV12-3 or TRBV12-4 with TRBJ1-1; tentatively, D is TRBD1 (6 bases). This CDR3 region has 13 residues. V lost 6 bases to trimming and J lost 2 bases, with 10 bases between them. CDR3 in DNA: TGTGCCAGCAGCCGACAGGAAAACACTGAAGCTTTCTTT. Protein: CASSRQENTEAFF.

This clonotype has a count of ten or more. CDR3 residues: CASSHRGATDTQYF. Here the CDR3 DNA reads TGTGCCAGCAGCCACAGGGGTGCAACAGATACGCAGTATTTT. The chain combines TRBV7-2 with TRBJ2-3; 7 bases fit TRBD1. The length of the CDR3 is 14 residues. V lost 5 bases and J lost 3; bases outside the gene matches: 5. Germline V gives CDR1 SGHTA, CDR2 FQGNSA.

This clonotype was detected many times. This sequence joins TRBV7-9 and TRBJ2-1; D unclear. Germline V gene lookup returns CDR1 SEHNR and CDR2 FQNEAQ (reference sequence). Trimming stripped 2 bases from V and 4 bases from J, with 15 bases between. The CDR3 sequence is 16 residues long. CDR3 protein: CASSLINDPRYNEQFF. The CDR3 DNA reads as TGTGCCAGCAGCTTAATAAACGACCCAAGGTACAATGAGCAGTTCTTC. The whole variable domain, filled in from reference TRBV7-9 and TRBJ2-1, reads DTGVSQNPRHKITKRGQNVTFRCDPISEHNRLYWYRQTLGQGPEFLTYFQNEAQLEKSRLLSDRFSAERPKGSFSTLEIQRTEQGDSAMYLCASSLINDPRYNEQFFGPGTRLTVL.

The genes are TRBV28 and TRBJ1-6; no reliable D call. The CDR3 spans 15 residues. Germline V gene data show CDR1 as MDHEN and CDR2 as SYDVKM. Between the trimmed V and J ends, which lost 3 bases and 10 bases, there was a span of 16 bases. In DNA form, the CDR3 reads TGTGCCAGCAGTTTGCAGGCCAGTGAGAGATCACCCCTCCACTTT. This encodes CASSLQASERSPLHF. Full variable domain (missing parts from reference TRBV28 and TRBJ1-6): DVKVTQSSRYLVKRTGEKVFLECVQDMDHENMFWYRQDPGLGLRLIYFSYDVKMKEKGDIPEGYSVSREKKERFSLILESASTNQTSMYLCASSLQASERSPLHFGNGTRLTVT.

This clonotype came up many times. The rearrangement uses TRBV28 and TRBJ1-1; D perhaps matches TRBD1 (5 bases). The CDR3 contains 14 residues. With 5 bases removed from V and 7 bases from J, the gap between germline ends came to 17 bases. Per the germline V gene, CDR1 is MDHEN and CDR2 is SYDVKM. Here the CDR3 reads CASSPGHRPDEAFF. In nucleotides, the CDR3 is TGTGCCAGCAGTCCCGGACATCGTCCCGATGAAGCTTTCTTT. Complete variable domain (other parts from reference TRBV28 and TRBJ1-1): DVKVTQSSRYLVKRTGEKVFLECVQDMDHENMFWYRQDPGLGLRLIYFSYDVKMKEKGDIPEGYSVSREKKERFSLILESASTNQTSMYLCASSPGHRPDEAFFGQGTRLTVV.

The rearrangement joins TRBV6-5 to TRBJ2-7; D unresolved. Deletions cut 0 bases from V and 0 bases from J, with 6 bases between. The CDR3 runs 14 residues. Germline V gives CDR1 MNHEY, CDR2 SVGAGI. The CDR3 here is CASSYSLDSYEQYF. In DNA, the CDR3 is TGTGCCAGCAGTTACTCCCTTGACTCCTACGAGCAGTACTTC.

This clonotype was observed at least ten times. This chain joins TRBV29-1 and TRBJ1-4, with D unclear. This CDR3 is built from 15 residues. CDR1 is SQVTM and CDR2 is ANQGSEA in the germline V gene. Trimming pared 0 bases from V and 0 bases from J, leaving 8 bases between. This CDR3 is CSVEDLTATNEKLFF. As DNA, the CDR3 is TGCAGCGTTGAAGATTTAACGGCAACTAATGAAAAACTGTTTTTT. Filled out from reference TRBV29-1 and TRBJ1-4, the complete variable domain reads SAVISQKPSRDICQRGTSLTIQCQVDSQVTMMFWYRQQPGQSLTLIATANQGSEATYESGFVIDKFPISRPNLTFSTLTVSNMSPEDSSIYLCSVEDLTATNEKLFFGSGTQLSVL.

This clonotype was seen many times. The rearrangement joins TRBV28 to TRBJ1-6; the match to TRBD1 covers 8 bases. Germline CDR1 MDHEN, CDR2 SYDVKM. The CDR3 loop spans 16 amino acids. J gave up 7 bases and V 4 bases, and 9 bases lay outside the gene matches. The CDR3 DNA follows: TGTGCCAGCAGTTCCGGCGGGGCAGGGGGCAATTCACCCCTCCACTTT. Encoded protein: CASSSGGAGGNSPLHF.

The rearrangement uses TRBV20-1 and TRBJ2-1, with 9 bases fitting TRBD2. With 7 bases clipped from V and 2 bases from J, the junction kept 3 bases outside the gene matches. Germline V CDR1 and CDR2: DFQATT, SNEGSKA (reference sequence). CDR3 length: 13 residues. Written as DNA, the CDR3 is TGCAGTGTTGCGGGGGGGGCCTACAATGAGCAGTTCTTC. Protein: CSVAGGAYNEQFF.

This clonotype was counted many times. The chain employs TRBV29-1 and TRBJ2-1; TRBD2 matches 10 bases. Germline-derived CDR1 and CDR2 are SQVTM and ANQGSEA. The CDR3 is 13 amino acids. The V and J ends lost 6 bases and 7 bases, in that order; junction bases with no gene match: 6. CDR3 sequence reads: CSVGAGGRNEQFF. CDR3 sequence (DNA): TGCAGCGTCGGAGCGGGAGGGCGAAATGAGCAGTTCTTC.

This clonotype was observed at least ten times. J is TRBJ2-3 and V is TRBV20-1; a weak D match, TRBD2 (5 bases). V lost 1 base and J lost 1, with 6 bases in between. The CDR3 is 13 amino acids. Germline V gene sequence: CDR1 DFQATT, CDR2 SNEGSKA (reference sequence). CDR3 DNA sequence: TGCAGTGCTAGAGTTAGCGGCACAGATACGCAGTATTTT. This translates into CSARVSGTDTQYF.

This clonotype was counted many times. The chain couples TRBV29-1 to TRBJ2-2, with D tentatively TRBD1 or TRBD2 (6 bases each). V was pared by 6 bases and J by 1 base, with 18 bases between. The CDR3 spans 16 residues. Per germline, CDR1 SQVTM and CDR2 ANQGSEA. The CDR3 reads CSVFGVRGQNTGELFF. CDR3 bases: TGCAGCGTCTTTGGGGTCCGGGGGCAGAACACCGGGGAGCTGTTTTTT.

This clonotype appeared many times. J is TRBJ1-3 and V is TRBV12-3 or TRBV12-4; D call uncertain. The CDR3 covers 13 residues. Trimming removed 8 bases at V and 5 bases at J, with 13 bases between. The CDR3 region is CASRDGRRNTIYF. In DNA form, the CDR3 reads TGTGCCAGCCGCGACGGGAGAAGAAACACCATATATTTT.

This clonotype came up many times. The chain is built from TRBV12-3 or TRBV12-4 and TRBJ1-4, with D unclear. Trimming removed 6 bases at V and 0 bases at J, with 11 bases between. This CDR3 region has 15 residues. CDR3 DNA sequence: TGTGCCAGCAGCCACCACCCCGCAACTAATGAAAAACTGTTTTTT. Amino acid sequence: CASSHHPATNEKLFF.

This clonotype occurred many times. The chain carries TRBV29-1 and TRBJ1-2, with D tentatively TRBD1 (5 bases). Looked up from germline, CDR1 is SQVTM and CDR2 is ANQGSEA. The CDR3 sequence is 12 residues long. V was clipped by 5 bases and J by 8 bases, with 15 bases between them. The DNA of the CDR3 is TGCAGCGTTTTCGGGACGGCCAGCGGCTACACCTTC. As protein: CSVFGTASGYTF. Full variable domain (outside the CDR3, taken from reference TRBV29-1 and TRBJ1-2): SAVISQKPSRDICQRGTSLTIQCQVDSQVTMMFWYRQQPGQSLTLIATANQGSEATYESGFVIDKFPISRPNLTFSTLTVSNMSPEDSSIYLCSVFGTASGYTFGSGTRLTVV.

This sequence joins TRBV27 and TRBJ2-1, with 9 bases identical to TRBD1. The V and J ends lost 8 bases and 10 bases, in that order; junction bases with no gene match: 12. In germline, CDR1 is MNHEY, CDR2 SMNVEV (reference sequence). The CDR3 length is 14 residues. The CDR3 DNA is TGTGCCAGCGGGGACAGGGTGGTATGGGGCGAGCAGTTCTTC. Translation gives CASGDRVVWGEQFF.

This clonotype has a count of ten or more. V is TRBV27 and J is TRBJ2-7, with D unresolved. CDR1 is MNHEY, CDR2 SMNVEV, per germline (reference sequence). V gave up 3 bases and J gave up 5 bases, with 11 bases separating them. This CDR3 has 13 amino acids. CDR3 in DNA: TGTGCCAGCAGTTTCTCTCAAGTACACGAGCAGTACTTC. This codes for CASSFSQVHEQYF.